This is a list of T cell receptor beta chains from one sample in a study of blood T cells in healthy people across ages. TCRdb used MiXCR to reprocess the 5' RACE reads, holding one entry per CDR3 protein. The sample has roughly 700,000 distinct CDR3 sequences, 49% seen once. The sample was blood. The receptors derive from a woman aged 60-75 years in good health. The CDR3 runs from the conserved cysteine through the conserved F or W. D genes are given only for firm matches. The listing skips clone size in some rows; elsewhere it reads once, few, many or a size class.

j_gene: TRBJ1-5
abundance: NA
v_gene: TRBV12-3/TRBV12-4
d_gene: NA
CDR3nt: TGTGCCAGCAGCAGGGGATGGAGCAATCAGCCCCAGCATTTT
CDR3aa: CASSRGWSNQPQHF

j_gene: TRBJ1-2
abundance: NA
v_gene: TRBV6-2/TRBV6-3
d_gene: NA
CDR3nt: TGTGCCAGCAGTTATTCCGGACGGACCAACTATGGCTACACCTTC
CDR3aa: CASSYSGRTNYGYTF

j_gene: TRBJ2-1
abundance: NA
v_gene: TRBV5-1
d_gene: TRBD2
CDR3nt: TGCGCCAGCAGCTGGGCCGCTAGCGGGGGGTACAATGAGCAGTTCTTC
CDR3aa: CASSWAASGGYNEQFF

j_gene: TRBJ1-1
abundance: NA
v_gene: TRBV2
d_gene: NA
CDR3nt: TGTGCCAGCAGGGACACTGGGGTGGGCACTGAAGCTTTCTTT
CDR3aa: CASRDTGVGTEAFF

j_gene: TRBJ1-1
abundance: NA
v_gene: TRBV29-1
d_gene: TRBD1
CDR3nt: TGCAGCGTCCGCGCGGGACAGGTGATCACTGAAGCTTTCTTT
CDR3aa: CSVRAGQVITEAFF

j_gene: TRBJ2-7
abundance: NA
v_gene: TRBV7-8
d_gene: TRBD1
CDR3nt: TGTGCCAGCAGCCCCAATCAGGGGGCCAGCTACGAGCAGTACTTC
CDR3aa: CASSPNQGASYEQYF

j_gene: TRBJ1-2
abundance: once
v_gene: TRBV28
d_gene: NA
CDR3nt: TGTGCCCCCGGAGACAGGAGGGATGGCTACACCTTC
CDR3aa: CAPGDRRDGYTF

j_gene: TRBJ2-5
abundance: many
v_gene: TRBV5-1
d_gene: NA
CDR3nt: TGCGCCAGCAGCTTGCTGGGGCAAGAGACCCAGTACTTC
CDR3aa: CASSLLGQETQYF

j_gene: TRBJ2-1
abundance: NA
v_gene: TRBV3-1
d_gene: TRBD2
CDR3nt: TGTGCCAGCAGCCTGGCTCGGCGGGAGCCAGGCAATGAGCAGTTCTTC
CDR3aa: CASSLARREPGNEQFF

j_gene: TRBJ2-7
abundance: NA
v_gene: TRBV28
d_gene: TRBD2
CDR3nt: TGTGCCAGCAACCCACTAGCGGGAGCCTACGAGCAGTACTTC
CDR3aa: CASNPLAGAYEQYF

j_gene: TRBJ2-4
abundance: NA
v_gene: TRBV3-1
d_gene: NA
CDR3nt: TGTGCCAGCAGCCAAGATCGAACAGGGTTGGGTAAGCCGAGTAGGGACATTCAGTACTTC
CDR3aa: CASSQDRTGLGKPSRDIQYF

j_gene: TRBJ2-5
abundance: NA
v_gene: TRBV10-3
d_gene: TRBD2
CDR3nt: TGTGCCATCAGTGAGTCTCTAGCGGGAGGGGAGACCCAGTACTTC
CDR3aa: CAISESLAGGETQYF

j_gene: TRBJ1-6
abundance: few
v_gene: TRBV7-2
d_gene: NA
CDR3nt: TGTGCCAGCAGCTACGGACCCGAGCCAAATCGGTCACCCCTCCACTTT
CDR3aa: CASSYGPEPNRSPLHF

j_gene: TRBJ2-1
abundance: NA
v_gene: TRBV9
d_gene: TRBD1
CDR3nt: TGTGCCAGCAGCGCCTGGACAGGGTACGAGCAGTTCTTC
CDR3aa: CASSAWTGYEQFF

j_gene: TRBJ2-7
abundance: NA
v_gene: TRBV20-1
d_gene: NA
CDR3nt: TGCAGTGCTAGAGCCCTGAGGGGGGGTATCTACGAGCAGTACTTC
CDR3aa: CSARALRGGIYEQYF

j_gene: TRBJ2-1
abundance: NA
v_gene: TRBV29-1
d_gene: NA
CDR3nt: TGCAGCGTGGGGGGGGCAGGGGGATACAATGAGCAGTTCTTC
CDR3aa: CSVGGAGGYNEQFF

j_gene: TRBJ2-7
abundance: NA
v_gene: TRBV5-1
d_gene: NA
CDR3nt: TGCGCCAGCAGCTTGTGGGGGGCGCAGGACAATGAGCAGTACTTC
CDR3aa: CASSLWGAQDNEQYF

j_gene: TRBJ2-2
abundance: few
v_gene: TRBV7-3
d_gene: TRBD2
CDR3nt: TGTGCCAGCAGCCCCCTGGCTAGCGGGGTCACCGGGGAGCTGTTTTTT
CDR3aa: CASSPLASGVTGELFF

j_gene: TRBJ1-2
abundance: NA
v_gene: TRBV24-1
d_gene: NA
CDR3nt: TGTGCCACCAGTGATTCGGGGGCCGGTAACTATGGCTACACCTTC
CDR3aa: CATSDSGAGNYGYTF

j_gene: TRBJ2-5
abundance: NA
v_gene: TRBV4-1
d_gene: TRBD2
CDR3nt: TGCGCCAGCAGCCAAGAGGGTAGCGGGAGGTCGAGTGAGACCCAGTACTTC
CDR3aa: CASSQEGSGRSSETQYF

j_gene: TRBJ2-3
abundance: once
v_gene: TRBV12-3/TRBV12-4
d_gene: NA
CDR3nt: TGTGCCAGCAGCATAGGGGGAGACGATACGCAGTATTTT
CDR3aa: CASSIGGDDTQYF

j_gene: TRBJ1-5
abundance: NA
v_gene: TRBV4-2
d_gene: NA
CDR3nt: TGTGCCAGTAGCCAAGATCCCGGGGGCAGCAATCAGCCCCAGCATTTT
CDR3aa: CASSQDPGGSNQPQHF

j_gene: TRBJ2-6
abundance: few
v_gene: TRBV3-1
d_gene: NA
CDR3nt: TGTGCCAGCAGCCAAGATGTGCGGTTGGGGGCCAACGTCCTGACTTTC
CDR3aa: CASSQDVRLGANVLTF

j_gene: TRBJ2-7
abundance: NA
v_gene: TRBV20-1
d_gene: TRBD1
CDR3nt: TGCAGTGCTAGAGATCCTCGAGGACAGGGCTGCGAGCAGTACTTC
CDR3aa: CSARDPRGQGCEQYF

j_gene: TRBJ2-3
abundance: NA
v_gene: TRBV7-3
d_gene: TRBD1
CDR3nt: TGTGCCAGCAGCTCCGGGACAGTTGGGGGTCCGCAGTATTTT
CDR3aa: CASSSGTVGGPQYF

j_gene: TRBJ2-1
abundance: NA
v_gene: TRBV7-3
d_gene: TRBD1
CDR3nt: TGTGCCAGCAGCAAGGGACAGGACTACAATGAGCAGTTCTTC
CDR3aa: CASSKGQDYNEQFF

j_gene: TRBJ2-5
abundance: few
v_gene: TRBV12-3/TRBV12-4
d_gene: TRBD1
CDR3nt: TGTGCCAGCAGTTCTCCGGGACAGGGCCAAGAGACCCAGTACTTC
CDR3aa: CASSSPGQGQETQYF

j_gene: TRBJ2-5
abundance: few
v_gene: TRBV7-2
d_gene: NA
CDR3nt: TGTGCCAGCAGCTTAGCCGGGCAGGGGATGGCTAGCCAAGAGACCCAGTACTTC
CDR3aa: CASSLAGQGMASQETQYF

j_gene: TRBJ1-1
abundance: NA
v_gene: TRBV20-1
d_gene: NA
CDR3nt: TGCAGTGTGCCTCGGGTAGGCACTGAAGCTTTCTTT
CDR3aa: CSVPRVGTEAFF

j_gene: TRBJ2-5
abundance: few
v_gene: TRBV15
d_gene: TRBD2
CDR3nt: TGTGCCACCAGCAGAGATGGGGGGGACCAAGAGACCCAGTACTTC
CDR3aa: CATSRDGGDQETQYF

j_gene: TRBJ2-1
abundance: few
v_gene: TRBV7-2
d_gene: NA
CDR3nt: TGTGCCAGCAGCTTAGGACAAGACAATGAGCAGTTCTTC
CDR3aa: CASSLGQDNEQFF

j_gene: TRBJ2-7
abundance: NA
v_gene: TRBV20-1
d_gene: NA
CDR3nt: TGCAGTGCCCTCCGACAGACATCCTACGAGCAGTACTTC
CDR3aa: CSALRQTSYEQYF

j_gene: TRBJ1-2
abundance: few
v_gene: TRBV7-2
d_gene: TRBD1
CDR3nt: TGTGCCAGCAGCACAAGACAGGGGGCTCTAAGTGGGGATGGCTACACCTTC
CDR3aa: CASSTRQGALSGDGYTF

j_gene: TRBJ2-2
abundance: NA
v_gene: TRBV27
d_gene: NA
CDR3nt: TGTGCCAGCAGTTCGAATTGGGACACCGGGGAGCTGTTTTTT
CDR3aa: CASSSNWDTGELFF

j_gene: TRBJ2-1
abundance: few
v_gene: TRBV5-1
d_gene: NA
CDR3nt: TGCGCCACCGGGGAGGGCGGGACATCAAATGAGCAGTTCTTC
CDR3aa: CATGEGGTSNEQFF

j_gene: TRBJ1-6
abundance: NA
v_gene: TRBV20-1
d_gene: NA
CDR3nt: TGCAGTGCTAGAGATACGGGAGATTCACCCCTCCACTTT
CDR3aa: CSARDTGDSPLHF

j_gene: TRBJ1-5
abundance: NA
v_gene: TRBV20-1
d_gene: NA
CDR3nt: TGCAGTGCTAGCATGGGAGGGAATCAGCCCCAGCATTTT
CDR3aa: CSASMGGNQPQHF

j_gene: TRBJ2-1
abundance: NA
v_gene: TRBV18
d_gene: NA
CDR3nt: TGTGCCAGCTCACCAGGGGGCGGGAGTAGTGTGTACAATGAGCAGTTCTTC
CDR3aa: CASSPGGGSSVYNEQFF

j_gene: TRBJ1-6
abundance: NA
v_gene: TRBV3-1
d_gene: NA
CDR3nt: TGTGCCAGCAGCCAAGATCCTCTTAATTCACTCCTCCACTTT
CDR3aa: CASSQDPLNSLLHF

j_gene: TRBJ2-1
abundance: NA
v_gene: TRBV19
d_gene: TRBD1
CDR3nt: TGTGCCAGTAGGATGACAGGGGGCCATGAGCAGTTCTTC
CDR3aa: CASRMTGGHEQFF

j_gene: TRBJ2-5
abundance: few
v_gene: TRBV4-2
d_gene: TRBD1
CDR3nt: TGTGCCAGCAGCCAAACCTGGGACAGGGGGGGATTAGAGACCCAGTACTTC
CDR3aa: CASSQTWDRGGLETQYF

j_gene: TRBJ2-7
abundance: NA
v_gene: TRBV6-5
d_gene: NA
CDR3nt: TGTGCCAGCAGTTACGCCGGGACACTCTCCTACGAGCAGTACTTC
CDR3aa: CASSYAGTLSYEQYF

j_gene: TRBJ2-1
abundance: NA
v_gene: TRBV24-1
d_gene: NA
CDR3nt: TGTGCCACCAGTGCCCTGGACAGCTACAATGAGCAGTTCTTC
CDR3aa: CATSALDSYNEQFF

j_gene: TRBJ1-1
abundance: NA
v_gene: TRBV20-1
d_gene: TRBD1
CDR3nt: TGCAGTGCTAGACCTGACAGGGGGCTGACTGAAGCTTTCTTT
CDR3aa: CSARPDRGLTEAFF

j_gene: TRBJ2-7
abundance: few
v_gene: TRBV29-1
d_gene: NA
CDR3nt: TGCAGCGTTGTCCGTCAGGGAGCCCACAATGAGCAGTACTTC
CDR3aa: CSVVRQGAHNEQYF

j_gene: TRBJ2-5
abundance: few
v_gene: TRBV10-3
d_gene: NA
CDR3nt: TGTGCCACTGCTCGGCAGCAAGAGACCCAGTACTTC
CDR3aa: CATARQQETQYF

j_gene: TRBJ2-7
abundance: NA
v_gene: TRBV6-5
d_gene: NA
CDR3nt: TGTGCCAGCAGTTACTCAGAGGGTCCCTACGAGCAGTACTTC
CDR3aa: CASSYSEGPYEQYF

j_gene: TRBJ1-6
abundance: NA
v_gene: TRBV2
d_gene: NA
CDR3nt: TGTGCCAGCAGTGAGATGGGGGTAAGGAATTCACCCCTCCACTTT
CDR3aa: CASSEMGVRNSPLHF

j_gene: TRBJ2-7
abundance: NA
v_gene: TRBV20-1
d_gene: TRBD2
CDR3nt: TGCAGTGATTCAAGGACTTGCGGGAGGAACGAGCAGTACTTC
CDR3aa: CSDSRTCGRNEQYF

j_gene: TRBJ1-4
abundance: NA
v_gene: TRBV5-1
d_gene: NA
CDR3nt: TGCGCCAGCAGGGCTACAGGGAAGGAGAAACTGTTTTTT
CDR3aa: CASRATGKEKLFF

j_gene: TRBJ2-5
abundance: once
v_gene: TRBV12-3/TRBV12-4
d_gene: NA
CDR3nt: TGTGCCAGCAGTTTAACGGAGGGACAGAGAGGTCGGGAGACCCAGTACTTC
CDR3aa: CASSLTEGQRGRETQYF

j_gene: TRBJ1-1
abundance: few
v_gene: TRBV6-2/TRBV6-3
d_gene: NA
CDR3nt: TGTGCCAGCAGAACCGGCGGGGCAGCTACCACTGAAGCTTTCTTT
CDR3aa: CASRTGGAATTEAFF

j_gene: TRBJ2-7
abundance: many
v_gene: TRBV27
d_gene: NA
CDR3nt: TGTGCCAGCAGCTTAGAGGAGGGGCCCTACGAGCAGTACTTC
CDR3aa: CASSLEEGPYEQYF

j_gene: TRBJ1-2
abundance: NA
v_gene: TRBV7-8
d_gene: NA
CDR3nt: TGTGCCAGCACGTCAATGGTGTCCGGGCGGGACTATGGCTACACCTTC
CDR3aa: CASTSMVSGRDYGYTF

j_gene: TRBJ1-1
abundance: few
v_gene: TRBV28
d_gene: NA
CDR3nt: TGTGCCAGCAGTTTGGGACCTCCTATGAACACTGAAGCTTTCTTT
CDR3aa: CASSLGPPMNTEAFF

j_gene: TRBJ2-3
abundance: few
v_gene: TRBV9
d_gene: NA
CDR3nt: TGTGCCAGCAGCCCGGCGGTAGCCTCAGATACGCAGTATTTT
CDR3aa: CASSPAVASDTQYF

j_gene: TRBJ2-3
abundance: many
v_gene: TRBV7-9
d_gene: NA
CDR3nt: TGTGCCAGCAGCCCTCGGGATGACACAGATACGCAGTATTTT
CDR3aa: CASSPRDDTDTQYF

j_gene: TRBJ2-3
abundance: NA
v_gene: TRBV9
d_gene: NA
CDR3nt: TGTGCCAGCAGCGTAGTTGGACCCGATGCAGATACGCAGTATTTT
CDR3aa: CASSVVGPDADTQYF

j_gene: TRBJ1-4
abundance: NA
v_gene: TRBV3-1
d_gene: NA
CDR3nt: TGTGCCAGCAGCTCCGGGACGAGAGAAAAACTGTTTTTT
CDR3aa: CASSSGTREKLFF